Listed below are T cell receptor beta chains from one sample, sequenced in a study of breast tumors, draining lymph nodes, adjacent tissues. TCRdb reanalysed the multiplex PCR reads using MiXCR and keeps one entry per CDR3 protein. This sample has about 89,000 distinct CDR3 sequences, with around 28% found just once. Material: axillary lymph node tissue. All receptors come from a female donor with breast cancer. Some clones in this sample may be carry-over from other donors' samples. Each CDR3 is given with its conserved first and last residue. A D gene is named only where the DNA matches it firmly. Rows may omit the clone size; those that give it use once, few, many or a size class.

V	size	D	J	CDR3	DNA
TRBV6-6	few	.	TRBJ1-1	CASWGTVNTEAFF	TGTGCCAGCTGGGGCACAGTGAACACTGAAGCTTTCTTT
TRBV5-1	many	TRBD1	TRBJ1-3	CASSLGDRLENTIYF	TGCGCCAGCAGCTTGGGGGACAGACTGGAAAACACCATATATTTT
TRBV2	.	TRBD2	TRBJ2-2	CASRLTSGGANTGELFF	TGTGCCAGCAGGTTGACTAGCGGGGGGGCGAACACCGGGGAGCTGTTTTTT
TRBV12-5	.	TRBD2	TRBJ2-2	CAGGLGRTRGSSGAPGGELFF	TGTGCTGGTGGTTTGGGGAGGACCAGGGGGTCTAGCGGGGCCCCAGGGGGGGAGCTGTTTTTT
TRBV19	.	TRBD2	TRBJ2-5	CASSATSGRRQETQYF	TGTGCCAGTAGTGCGACTAGCGGGAGGAGACAGGAGACCCAGTACTTC
TRBV7-9	.	TRBD1	TRBJ1-2	CASSLRPRGGYGYSF	TGTGCCAGCAGCTTACGACCCAGGGGGGGATATGGCTACTCCTTC
TRBV29-1	.	.	TRBJ2-5	CSGAQETRYF	TGCAGCGGGGCCCAAGAGACACGGTACTTC
TRBV10-3	many	.	TRBJ2-1	CAITTGFWGNEQFF	TGTGCCATCACAACAGGGTTCTGGGGCAATGAGCAGTTCTTC
TRBV7-9	many	.	TRBJ1-4	CASSLGLAAEKLFF	TGTGCCAGCAGCTTAGGACTGGCAGCCGAAAAACTGTTTTTT
TRBV7-2	.	.	TRBJ1-5	CASSFYICSARDVNGNQPQHF	.
TRBV19	many	.	TRBJ1-2	CASTTRWYGYTF	TGTGCCAGCACTACGAGGTGGTATGGCTACACCTTC
TRBV2	many	.	TRBJ2-1	CASGGDTRSYNEQFF	TGTGCCAGCGGGGGAGACACCCGCTCCTACAATGAGCAGTTCTTC
TRBV4-3	.	.	TRBJ2-2	CASSQDRIAGVDTGELFF	TGCGCCAGCAGCCAAGATAGGATAGCAGGGGTGGACACCGGGGAGCTGTTTTTT
TRBV4-1	many	TRBD1	TRBJ1-6	CASSPPTDRGPSPLYF	TGCGCCAGCAGCCCCCCCACGGACAGGGGGCCTTCACCCCTCTACTTT
TRBV6-2/TRBV6-3	many	.	TRBJ1-2	CASSPGPNNYGYTF	TGTGCCAGCAGTCCCGGACCTAATAACTATGGCTACACCTTC
TRBV5-1	few	TRBD2	TRBJ2-7	CASSFWEGPYEQYF	TGCGCCAGCAGTTTTTGGGAGGGCCCCTACGAGCAGTACTTC
TRBV12-3/TRBV12-4	many	.	TRBJ2-5	CASSLIRGPQETQYF	TGTGCCAGCAGTTTAATCCGGGGGCCGCAAGAGACCCAGTACTTC
TRBV7-6	.	.	TRBJ1-3	CASSSGQSSGNTIHF	TGCGCCAGCAGCTCCGGACAGAGCTCTGGAAACACCATACATTTT
TRBV19	many	TRBD1	TRBJ1-4	CASSPRGWDRSGPTNEKLFF	TGTGCCAGTAGTCCCAGGGGGTGGGACAGGAGTGGACCAACTAATGAAAAACTGTTTTTT
TRBV30	many	TRBD2	TRBJ2-1	CAWSVGAGGPYNEQFF	TGTGCCTGGAGTGTAGGCGCGGGAGGGCCCTACAATGAGCAGTTCTTC
TRBV11-1	many	.	TRBJ2-3	CASSFPEADTQYF	TGTGCCAGCAGCTTTCCAGAAGCAGATACGCAGTATTTT
TRBV29-1	medium-sized	.	TRBJ1-6	CSVEMTANSPLHF	TGCAGCGTTGAGATGACAGCGAATTCACCCCTCCACTTT
TRBV20-1	many	.	TRBJ2-6	CSARQGGGANVLTF	TGCAGTGCTAGACAGGGGGGTGGGGCCAACGTCCTGACTTTC
TRBV10-3	.	.	TRBJ1-2	CAISAQKSVVAAGYGYTF	TGTGCCATCAGTGCACAAAAGTCGGTTGTAGCGGCAGGCTATGGCTACACCTTC
TRBV20-1	.	.	TRBJ1-2	CSARGPGVDGYTF	TGCAGTGCCAGAGGACCGGGGGTGGATGGCTACACCTTC
TRBV11-3	many	.	TRBJ2-5	CASSLGSRTDQETQYF	TGTGCCAGCAGCTTAGGTTCGCGTACCGACCAAGAGACCCAGTACTTC
TRBV6-2/TRBV6-3	.	.	TRBJ1-5	CASSHPASNQPQHF	TGTGCCAGCAGCCACCCGGCAAGCAATCAGCCCCAGCATTTT
TRBV7-3	many	TRBD2	TRBJ2-3	CASSSRSSGSSDTQYF	TGTGCCAGCAGCTCCCGCTCTAGCGGGAGTTCGGATACGCAGTATTTT
TRBV19	many	TRBD2	TRBJ2-5	CASSSQSGRARETQYF	TGTGCCAGTAGTTCCCAAAGCGGGAGGGCCCGCGAGACCCAGTACTTC
TRBV6-5	.	TRBD2	TRBJ2-1	CASRVFSGRAYNEQFF	TGTGCCAGCAGAGTCTTTAGCGGGAGGGCCTACAATGAGCAGTTCTTC
TRBV27	many	.	TRBJ1-3	CASSSLPSGNTIYF	TGTGCCAGCAGTTCCCTCCCCTCGGGAAACACCATATATTTT